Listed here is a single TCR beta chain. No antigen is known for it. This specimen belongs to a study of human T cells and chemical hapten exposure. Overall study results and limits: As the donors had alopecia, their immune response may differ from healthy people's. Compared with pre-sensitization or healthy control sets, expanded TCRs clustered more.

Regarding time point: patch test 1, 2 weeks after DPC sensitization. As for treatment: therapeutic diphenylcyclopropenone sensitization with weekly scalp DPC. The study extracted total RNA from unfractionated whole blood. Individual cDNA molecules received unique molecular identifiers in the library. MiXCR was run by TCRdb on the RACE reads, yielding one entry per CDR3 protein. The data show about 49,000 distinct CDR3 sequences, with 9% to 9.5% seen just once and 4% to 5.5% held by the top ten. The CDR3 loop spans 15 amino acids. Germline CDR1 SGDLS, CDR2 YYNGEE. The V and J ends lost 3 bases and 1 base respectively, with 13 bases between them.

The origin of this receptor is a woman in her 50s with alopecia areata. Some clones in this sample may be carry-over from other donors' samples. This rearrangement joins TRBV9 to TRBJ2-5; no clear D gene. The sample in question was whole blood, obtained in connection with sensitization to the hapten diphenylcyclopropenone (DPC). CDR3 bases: TGTGCCAGCAGCGCCGGCCGGGTCCCCCAAGAGACCCAGTACTTC. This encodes CASSAGRVPQETQYF. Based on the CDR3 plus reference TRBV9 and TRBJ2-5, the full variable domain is DSGVTQTPKHLITATGQRVTLRCSPRSGDLSVYWYQQSLDQGLQFLIQYYNGEERAKGNILERFSAQQFPDLHSELNLSSLELGDSALYFCASSAGRVPQETQYFGPGTRLLVL.